This T cell receptor (beta chain) was found in a study of brain T cells in children with intractable seizures. The time point here: blood from clinic visit 5 months post-surgery; TSC patient then seizure free. Clones were sequenced by immunoSEQ multiplex PCR, and TCRdb holds only the in-frame ones, with some missing. The repertoire consists of 340,000 or so clones, with 93% occurring once and the leading ten covering 5.5% to 6%. Broader study findings: HCMV serostatus was not known, and viral specificity came from CDR3 similarity only.

As concerns this clone: Its antigen remains unidentified.

V was shortened by 4 bases and J by 3 bases, with 11 bases between the two germline ends. CDR1 is LGHDT and CDR2 is YNNKEL in the germline V gene (reference sequence). There are 14 residues in the CDR3. This clonotype was sampled from a boy younger than two with tuberous sclerosis and intractable seizures. The source material was peripheral blood, sampled roughly 5 months after surgery. The chain joins TRBV3-1 (or the pseudogene TRBV3-2) to TRBJ2-3; no reliable D call. The CDR3 coding sequence is TGTGCCAGCAGCCCAAGTATTTCGACAGATACGCAGTATTTT. Translated, it gives CASSPSISTDTQYF.